The T cell receptor (beta chain) described here comes from a study of shared clonotypes between healthy human individuals (dated by TCRdb to the early 2020s). A note on the overall study: Three men and two women, aged 18 to 49 years, made up the cohort. For each donor, CD4 naive and CD4 memory were each given three plates, CD8 naive was given two plates, and CD8 memory was given one plate. To estimate repertoire size and how much clonotypes are shared between individuals, the study performed deep sequencing of blood TCR repertoires from 4 to 6 healthy adults. Libraries were prepared and TCR repertoires were sequenced by different laboratories using diverse techniques, in order to increase sequencing depth and limit assay-specific biases. Each donor's leukapheresis produced roughly between about 0.9 and 9.5 billion PBMCs. What the work shows at the level of the full study, not this receptor alone: Larger estimated clonotype richness was generally found for naive subsets than for memory subsets. The small number of donors limited the genetic and exposure-history diversity represented. Pairwise subsampling indicated that sequencing depth was expected to affect the degree of clonotype sharing among donors. Higher generation probabilities were observed for clonotypes shared by all four sorted-subset donors than for non-shared clonotypes. Across a few donors, roughly 5.4% of naive CD4, roughly 3.8% of naive CD8, around 2.1% of memory CD4, and approximately 0.4% of memory CD8 clonotypes were shared. Even with the large sequencing depth, rarefaction of the sorted-subset datasets indicated that sequencing was incomplete. Sampling was limited to blood, and TCR repertoires in tissue likely differ from TCR repertoires in blood.

From V the trimming removes 3 bases and from J it removes 3 bases, while the gene matches leave 2 bases of the junction unaccounted for. From its cysteine to its phenylalanine, the CDR3 spans 13 amino acids. Only CDR3 DNA is held: 39 bases, read in frame from base 1. According to the germline V gene, CDR1 reads MNHNS and CDR2 reads SASEGT. As for this clone: What antigen it recognizes has not been identified. Base qualities are not at hand, and no much larger clone is one base apart.

Using the deep immunoSEQ assay, TCR CDR3 regions were amplified from genomic DNA by multiplex PCR. Genomic DNA extracted from each cell subset was distributed evenly over all wells of several immunoSEQ 96-well plates, and each plate served as one replicate. For sorted subsets, approximately 200 ng of genomic DNA, equivalent to 25,000 to 35,000 T cell genomes, went into each replicate PCR. Purified libraries were quantified with a Qubit 3.0 fluorometer, sized on a Bioanalyzer 2100, and re-quantified with the KAPA Library Quantification kit. Each immunoSEQ 96-well plate was sequenced on its own single-read 150-cycle Illumina NextSeq 550 flow cell. Processing in the source paper ran as follows. The immunoSEQ output contained only junctional sequences without quality scores, so filtering could not match that applied to full-length reads. Sequences were annotated with PyIR, a Python wrapper for IgBLAST v1.9, using IMGT germline references to assign V/J genes and CDR3. Reads were filtered out if the reads had weak V/J assignments (E-value above 1e-6), no CDR3, stop codons, out-of-frame junctions, or ambiguous translated residues. A V3J clonotype was defined by an identical inferred V gene, J gene, and CDR3 amino acid sequence. To compute the percentage overlap between repertoires, the number of shared unique clonotypes was divided by the size of the smaller repertoire. Three approaches were used to assess repertoire richness: RTK rarefaction, the Chao1 estimator, and Recon v2.1 estimates of unobserved clonotypes. OLGA was used to compute generation probabilities for all TCRbeta clonotypes that the gDNA method yielded from a handful of donors. TCRdb mirrors the immuneACCESS table, restricted to in-frame sequences. Some clones are absent from its copies; in checked studies, under half trace to an unresolved V gene, and the reason for the others is unknown. D and trimming were read from the DNA, whereas the V and J calls and clone size are those reported in that table. This sample lists about 750,000 clones; around 93% were detected once. Of the sample, about 24% is held by the ten largest clones.

For the CD8 naive samples, CD45RO-negative cells were positively selected for CCR7, yielding a CD45RA+CCR7+ population from which TemRA cells were excluded. Healthy HIV-negative adults with no recently reported acute infections or vaccinations were included as donors. All donors were Caucasian adults living in Nashville, Tennessee, USA. Blood was obtained by leukapheresis, after which PBMCs were separated by Ficoll-Histopaque density gradient centrifugation and cryopreserved in liquid nitrogen vapor phase. Analytical flow cytometry was used to check the purity and quantity of every magnetically sorted T cell population. Genomic DNA was isolated from each sorted fraction and quantified by UV absorbance on a Nanodrop 2000c.

Recombination linked TRBV6-1 to TRBJ2-7; TRBD1 agrees with 7 junctional bases. Sequencing used naive CD8+ T cells sorted from blood. The cell subset or site label on this specimen signifies: CD45RA+CCR7+. The TCR originated in a young man in good health. The CDR3 loop reads CASSEGTDYEQYF. Read as DNA, the sequence is TGTGCCAGCAGTGAGGGGACAGACTACGAGCAGTACTTC.